This T cell receptor beta chain originates from a study of blood T cell repertoires in COVID-19. Study overall: Researchers got acute and convalescent COVID-19 samples from the United States, Italy and Spain.

The CDR3 has 14 residues. V lost 4 bases to trimming and J lost 0 bases, with 7 bases between them. Germline-derived CDR1 and CDR2 are MNHEY and SVGEGT. Method: immunoSEQ multiplex PCR; TCRdb's copy keeps in-frame clones and lacks some. Of 110,000 or so clones in the sample, around 83% are singletons; the top ten hold just over 5.5%. This receptor was obtained from a woman aged 60-75 years with COVID-19, enrolled during active disease. The chain uses TRBV6-2 or TRBV6-3 and TRBJ1-3; D is unclear. Sequencing was performed on peripheral blood. CDR3 loop: CASSSTGSGNTIYF. CDR3 nucleotides: TGTGCCAGCAGTTCCACGGGCTCTGGAAACACCATATATTTT.